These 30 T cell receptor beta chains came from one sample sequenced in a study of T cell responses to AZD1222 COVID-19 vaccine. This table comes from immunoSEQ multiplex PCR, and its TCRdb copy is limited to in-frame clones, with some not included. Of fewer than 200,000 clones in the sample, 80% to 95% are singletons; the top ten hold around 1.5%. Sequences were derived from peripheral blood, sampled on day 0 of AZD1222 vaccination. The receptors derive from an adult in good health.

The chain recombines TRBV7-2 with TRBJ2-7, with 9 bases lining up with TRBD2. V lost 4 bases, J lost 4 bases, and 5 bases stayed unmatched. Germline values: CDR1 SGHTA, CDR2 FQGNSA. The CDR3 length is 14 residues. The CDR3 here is CASSYIAGAYEQYF. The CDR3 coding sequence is TGTGCCAGCAGCTACATAGCGGGGGCTTACGAGCAGTACTTC. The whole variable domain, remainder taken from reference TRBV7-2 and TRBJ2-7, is GAGVSQSPSNKVTEKGKDVELRCDPISGHTALYWYRQSLGQGLEFLIYFQGNSAPDKSGLPSDRFSAERTGGSVSTLTIQRTQQEDSAVYLCASSYIAGAYEQYFGPGTRLTVT.

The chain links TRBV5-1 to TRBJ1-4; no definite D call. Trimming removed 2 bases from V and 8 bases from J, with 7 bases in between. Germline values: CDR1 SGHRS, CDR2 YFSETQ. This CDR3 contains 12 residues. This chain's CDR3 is CASSLPTEKLFF. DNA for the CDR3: TGCGCCAGCAGCTTACCTACCGAAAAACTGTTTTTT.

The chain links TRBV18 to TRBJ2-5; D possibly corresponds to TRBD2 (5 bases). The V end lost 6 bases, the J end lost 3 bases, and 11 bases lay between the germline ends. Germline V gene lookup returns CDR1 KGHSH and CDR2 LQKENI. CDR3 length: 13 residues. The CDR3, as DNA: TGTGCCAGCTCCCCCTCCGGGAAAGAGACCCAGTACTTC. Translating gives CASSPSGKETQYF. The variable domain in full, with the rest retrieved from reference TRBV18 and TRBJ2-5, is NAGVMQNPRHLVRRRGQEARLRCSPMKGHSHVYWYRQLPEEGLKFMVYLQKENIIDESGMPKERFSAEFPKEGPSILRIQQVVRGDSAAYFCASSPSGKETQYFGPGTRLLVL.

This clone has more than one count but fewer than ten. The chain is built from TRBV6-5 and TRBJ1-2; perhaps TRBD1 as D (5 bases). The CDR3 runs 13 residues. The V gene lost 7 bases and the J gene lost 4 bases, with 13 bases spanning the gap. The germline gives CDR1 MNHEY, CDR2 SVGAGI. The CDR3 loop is CASTKGRLYGYTF. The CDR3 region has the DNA TGTGCCAGCACCAAGGGACGGCTCTATGGCTACACCTTC.

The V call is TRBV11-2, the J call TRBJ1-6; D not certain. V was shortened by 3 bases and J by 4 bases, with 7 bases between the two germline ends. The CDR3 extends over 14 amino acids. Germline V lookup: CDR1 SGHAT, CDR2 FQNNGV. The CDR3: CASSFGSYNSPLHF. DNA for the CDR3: TGTGCCAGCAGCTTTGGGTCGTATAATTCACCCCTCCACTTT.

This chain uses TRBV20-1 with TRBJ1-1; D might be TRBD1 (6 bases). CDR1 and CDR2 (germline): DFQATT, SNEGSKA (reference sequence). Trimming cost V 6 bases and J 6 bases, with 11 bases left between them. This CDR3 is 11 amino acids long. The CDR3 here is CSARRTAEAFF. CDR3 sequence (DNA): TGCAGTGCCCGAAGGACAGCTGAAGCTTTCTTT.

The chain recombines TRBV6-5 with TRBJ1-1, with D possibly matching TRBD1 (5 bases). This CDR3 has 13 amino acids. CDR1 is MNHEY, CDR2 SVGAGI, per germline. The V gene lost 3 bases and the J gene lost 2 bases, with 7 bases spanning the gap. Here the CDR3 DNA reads TGTGCCAGCAGTTATGGACACAACACTGAAGCTTTCTTT. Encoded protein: CASSYGHNTEAFF.

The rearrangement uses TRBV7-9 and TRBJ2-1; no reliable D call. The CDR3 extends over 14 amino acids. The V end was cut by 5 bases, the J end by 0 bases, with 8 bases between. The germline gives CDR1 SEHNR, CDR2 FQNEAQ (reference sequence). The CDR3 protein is CASSLTPSYNEQFF. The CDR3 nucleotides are TGTGCCAGCAGCCTTACACCCTCCTACAATGAGCAGTTCTTC.

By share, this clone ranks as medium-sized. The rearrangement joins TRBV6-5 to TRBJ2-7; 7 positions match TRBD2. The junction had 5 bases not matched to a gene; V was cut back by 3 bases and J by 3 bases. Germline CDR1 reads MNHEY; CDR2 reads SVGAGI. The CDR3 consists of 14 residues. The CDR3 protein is CASSYGGGGYEQYF. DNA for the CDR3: TGTGCCAGCAGTTATGGGGGGGGAGGCTACGAGCAGTACTTC.

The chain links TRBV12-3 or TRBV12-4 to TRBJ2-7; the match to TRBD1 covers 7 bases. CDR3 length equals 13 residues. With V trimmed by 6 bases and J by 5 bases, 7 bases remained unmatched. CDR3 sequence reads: CASSVQGSHEQYF. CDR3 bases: TGTGCCAGCAGCGTACAGGGGTCCCACGAGCAGTACTTC.

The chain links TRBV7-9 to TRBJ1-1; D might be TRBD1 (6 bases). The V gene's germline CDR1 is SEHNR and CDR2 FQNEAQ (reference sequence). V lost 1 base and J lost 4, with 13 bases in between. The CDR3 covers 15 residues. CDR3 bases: TGTGCCAGCAGCTTAGTAGTTGCAGGGGCCACTGAAGCTTTCTTT. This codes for CASSLVVAGATEAFF.

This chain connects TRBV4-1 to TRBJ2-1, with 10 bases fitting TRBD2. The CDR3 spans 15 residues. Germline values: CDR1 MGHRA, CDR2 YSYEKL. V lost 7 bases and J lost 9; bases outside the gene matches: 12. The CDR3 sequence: CASTLAGDGIGEQFF. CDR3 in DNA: TGCGCCAGCACGCTAGCGGGAGACGGCATTGGTGAGCAGTTCTTC.

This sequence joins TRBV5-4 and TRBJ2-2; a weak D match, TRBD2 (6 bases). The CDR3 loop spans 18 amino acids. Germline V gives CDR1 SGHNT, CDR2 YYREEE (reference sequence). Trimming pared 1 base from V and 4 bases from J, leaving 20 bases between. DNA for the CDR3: TGTGCCAGCAGCTTGAGGTCCGGGGGTTGGCGGGTCACCGGGGAGCTGTTTTTT. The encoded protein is CASSLRSGGWRVTGELFF. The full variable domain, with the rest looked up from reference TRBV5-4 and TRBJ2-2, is ETGVTQSPTHLIKTRGQQVTLRCSSQSGHNTVSWYQQALGQGPQFIFQYYREEENGRGNFPPRFSGLQFPNYSSELNVNALELDDSALYLCASSLRSGGWRVTGELFFGEGSRLTVL.

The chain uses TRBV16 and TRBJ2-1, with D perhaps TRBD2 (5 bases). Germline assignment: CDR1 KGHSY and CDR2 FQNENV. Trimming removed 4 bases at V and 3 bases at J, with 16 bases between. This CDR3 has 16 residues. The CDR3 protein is CASSRKVGRIYNEQFF. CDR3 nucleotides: TGTGCCAGCAGCCGGAAAGTTGGGAGAATCTACAATGAGCAGTTCTTC.

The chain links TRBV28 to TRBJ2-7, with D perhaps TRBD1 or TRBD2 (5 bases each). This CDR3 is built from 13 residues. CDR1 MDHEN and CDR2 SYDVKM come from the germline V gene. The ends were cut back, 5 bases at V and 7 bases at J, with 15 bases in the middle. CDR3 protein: CASSTSGTREQYF. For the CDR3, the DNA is TGTGCCAGCAGTACGTCAGGGACGCGGGAGCAGTACTTC. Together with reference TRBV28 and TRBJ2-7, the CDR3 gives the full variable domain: DVKVTQSSRYLVKRTGEKVFLECVQDMDHENMFWYRQDPGLGLRLIYFSYDVKMKEKGDIPEGYSVSREKKERFSLILESASTNQTSMYLCASSTSGTREQYFGPGTRLTVT.

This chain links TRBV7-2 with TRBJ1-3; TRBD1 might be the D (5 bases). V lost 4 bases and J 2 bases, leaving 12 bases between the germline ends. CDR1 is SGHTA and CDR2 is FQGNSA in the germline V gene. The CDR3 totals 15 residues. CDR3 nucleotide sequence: TGTGCCAGCAGCTCGGGACCTCCACCTGGAAACACCATATATTTT. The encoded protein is CASSSGPPPGNTIYF.

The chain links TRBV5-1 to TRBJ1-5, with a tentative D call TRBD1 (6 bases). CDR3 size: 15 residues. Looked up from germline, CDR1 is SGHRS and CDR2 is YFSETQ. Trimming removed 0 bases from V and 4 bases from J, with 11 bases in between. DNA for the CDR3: TGCGCCAGCAGCTTGGAGACAGGACGAAATCAGCCCCAGCATTTT. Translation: CASSLETGRNQPQHF. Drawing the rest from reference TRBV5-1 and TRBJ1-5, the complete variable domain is KAGVTQTPRYLIKTRGQQVTLSCSPISGHRSVSWYQQTPGQGLQFLFEYFSETQRNKGNFPGRFSGRQFSNSRSEMNVSTLELGDSALYLCASSLETGRNQPQHFGDGTRLSIL.

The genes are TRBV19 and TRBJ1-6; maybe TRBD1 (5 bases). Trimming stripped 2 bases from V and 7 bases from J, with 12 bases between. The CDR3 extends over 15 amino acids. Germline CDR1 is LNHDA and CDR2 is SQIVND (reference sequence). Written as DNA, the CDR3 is TGTGCCAGTAGTATATCGGGGGGAGGAAATTCACCCCTCCACTTT. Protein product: CASSISGGGNSPLHF.

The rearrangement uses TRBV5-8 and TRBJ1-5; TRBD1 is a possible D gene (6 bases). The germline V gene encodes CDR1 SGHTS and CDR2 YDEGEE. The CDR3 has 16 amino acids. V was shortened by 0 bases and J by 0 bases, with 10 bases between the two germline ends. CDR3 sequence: CASSLVQGLSNQPQHF. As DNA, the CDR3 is TGTGCCAGCAGCTTGGTACAGGGCCTTAGCAATCAGCCCCAGCATTTT.

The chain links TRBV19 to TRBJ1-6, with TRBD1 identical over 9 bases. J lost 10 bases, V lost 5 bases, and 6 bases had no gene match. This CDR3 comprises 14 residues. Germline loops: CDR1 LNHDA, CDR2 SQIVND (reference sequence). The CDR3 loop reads CASSPDRGGSPLHF. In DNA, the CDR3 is TGTGCCAGTAGTCCTGACAGGGGGGGATCACCCCTCCACTTT.

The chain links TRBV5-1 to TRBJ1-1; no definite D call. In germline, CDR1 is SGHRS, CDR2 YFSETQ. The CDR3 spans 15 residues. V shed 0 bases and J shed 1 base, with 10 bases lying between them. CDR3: CASSLGDGPNTEAFF. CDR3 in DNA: TGCGCCAGCAGCTTGGGGGATGGCCCGAACACTGAAGCTTTCTTT. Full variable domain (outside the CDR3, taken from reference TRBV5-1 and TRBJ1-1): KAGVTQTPRYLIKTRGQQVTLSCSPISGHRSVSWYQQTPGQGLQFLFEYFSETQRNKGNFPGRFSGRQFSNSRSEMNVSTLELGDSALYLCASSLGDGPNTEAFFGQGTRLTVV.

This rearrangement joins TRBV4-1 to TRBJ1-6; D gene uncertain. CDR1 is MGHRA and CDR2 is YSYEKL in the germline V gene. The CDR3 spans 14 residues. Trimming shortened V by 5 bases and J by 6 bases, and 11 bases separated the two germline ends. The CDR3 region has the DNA TGCGCCAGCAGCTCGGTAGGCCTTAATTCACCCCTCCACTTT. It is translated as CASSSVGLNSPLHF.

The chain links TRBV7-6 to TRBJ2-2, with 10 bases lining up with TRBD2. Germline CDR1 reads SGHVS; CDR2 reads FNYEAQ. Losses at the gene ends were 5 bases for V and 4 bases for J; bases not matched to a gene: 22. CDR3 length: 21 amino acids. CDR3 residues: CASSPWYGGRLAGVATGELFF. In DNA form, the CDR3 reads TGTGCCAGCAGCCCGTGGTACGGGGGGCGGCTAGCGGGAGTCGCCACCGGGGAGCTGTTTTTT.

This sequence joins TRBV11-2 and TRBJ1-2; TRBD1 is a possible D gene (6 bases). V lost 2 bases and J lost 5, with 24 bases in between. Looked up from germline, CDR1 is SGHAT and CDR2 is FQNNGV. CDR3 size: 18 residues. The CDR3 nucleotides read TGTGCCAGCAGCTTAAAAGCAATGGGGGGCTATAGGGTGTATGGCTACACCTTC. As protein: CASSLKAMGGYRVYGYTF. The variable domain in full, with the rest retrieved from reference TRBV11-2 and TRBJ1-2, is EAGVAQSPRYKIIEKRQSVAFWCNPISGHATLYWYQQILGQGPKLLIQFQNNGVVDDSQLPKDRFSAERLKGVDSTLKIQPAKLEDSAVYLCASSLKAMGGYRVYGYTFGSGTRLTVV.

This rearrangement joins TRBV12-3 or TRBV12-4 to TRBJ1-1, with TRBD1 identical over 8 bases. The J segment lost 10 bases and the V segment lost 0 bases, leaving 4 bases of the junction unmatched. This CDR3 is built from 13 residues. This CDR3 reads CASSLAGQGGAFF. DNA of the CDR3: TGTGCCAGCAGTTTAGCCGGACAGGGAGGAGCTTTCTTT.

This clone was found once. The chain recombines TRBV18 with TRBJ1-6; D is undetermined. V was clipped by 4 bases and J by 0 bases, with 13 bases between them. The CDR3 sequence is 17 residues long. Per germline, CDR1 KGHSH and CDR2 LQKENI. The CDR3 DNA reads TGTGCCAGCTCACGAAGACCGACTAGCTCCTATAATTCACCCCTCCACTTT. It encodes CASSRRPTSSYNSPLHF.

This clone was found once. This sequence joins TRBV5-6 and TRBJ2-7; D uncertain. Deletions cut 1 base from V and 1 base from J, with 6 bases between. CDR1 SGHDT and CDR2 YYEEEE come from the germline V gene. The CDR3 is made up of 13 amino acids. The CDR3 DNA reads TGTGCCAGCAGCTTGAGGCCGTCCTACGAGCAGTACTTC. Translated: CASSLRPSYEQYF.

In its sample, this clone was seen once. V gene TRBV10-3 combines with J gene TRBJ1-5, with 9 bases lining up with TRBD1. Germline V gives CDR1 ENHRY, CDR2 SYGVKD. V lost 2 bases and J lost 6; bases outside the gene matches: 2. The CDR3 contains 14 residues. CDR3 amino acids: CAISEGQGTQPQHF. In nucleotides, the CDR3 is TGTGCCATCAGTGAGGGACAGGGGACTCAGCCCCAGCATTTT.

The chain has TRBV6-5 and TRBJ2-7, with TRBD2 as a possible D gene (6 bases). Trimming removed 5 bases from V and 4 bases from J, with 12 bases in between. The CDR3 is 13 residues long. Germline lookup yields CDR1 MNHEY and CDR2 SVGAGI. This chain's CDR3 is CASSPGGTYEQYF. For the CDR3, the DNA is TGTGCCAGCAGTCCCGGGGGTACATACGAGCAGTACTTC.

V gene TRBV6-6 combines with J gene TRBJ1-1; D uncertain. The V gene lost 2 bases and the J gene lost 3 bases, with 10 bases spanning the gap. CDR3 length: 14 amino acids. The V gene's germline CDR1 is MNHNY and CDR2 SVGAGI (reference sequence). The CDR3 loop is CASSYGGGDTEAFF. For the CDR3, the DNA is TGTGCCAGCAGTTACGGTGGTGGGGACACTGAAGCTTTCTTT.